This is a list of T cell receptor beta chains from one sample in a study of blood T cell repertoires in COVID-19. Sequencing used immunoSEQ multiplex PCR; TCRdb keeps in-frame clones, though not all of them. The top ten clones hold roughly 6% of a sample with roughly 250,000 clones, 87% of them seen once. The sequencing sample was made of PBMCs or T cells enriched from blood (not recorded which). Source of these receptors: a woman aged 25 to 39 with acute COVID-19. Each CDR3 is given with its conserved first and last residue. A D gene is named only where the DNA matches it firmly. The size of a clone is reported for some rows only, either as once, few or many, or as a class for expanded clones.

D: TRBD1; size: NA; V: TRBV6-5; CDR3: CASSYGQVNTEAFF
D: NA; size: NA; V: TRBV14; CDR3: CASSQGRTNPLSRTYNEQFF
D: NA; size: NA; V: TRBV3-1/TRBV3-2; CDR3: CASSQERLPQGNEQFF
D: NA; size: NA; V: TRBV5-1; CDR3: CASSLAPGVNTEAFF
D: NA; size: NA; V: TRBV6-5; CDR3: CASRHRALGSPLHF
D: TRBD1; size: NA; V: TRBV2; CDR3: CASSRAGGGVLETQYF
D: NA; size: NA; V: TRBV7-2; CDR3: CASSLDRGMDEQYF
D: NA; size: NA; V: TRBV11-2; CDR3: CASTSWGRGSTDTQYF
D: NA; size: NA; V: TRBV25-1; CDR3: CASTRGGNTEAFF
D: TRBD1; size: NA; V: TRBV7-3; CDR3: CASSQGTGGFGGELFF
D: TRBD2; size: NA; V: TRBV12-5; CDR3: CASGFPLAGGETQYF
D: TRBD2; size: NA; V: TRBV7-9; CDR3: CASSLAGPLAETETQYF
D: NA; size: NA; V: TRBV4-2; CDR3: CASSQETGIYGYTF
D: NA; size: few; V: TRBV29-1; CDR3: CSVGVGVNTEAFF
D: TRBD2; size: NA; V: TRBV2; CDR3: CASSGGTTYTDTQYF
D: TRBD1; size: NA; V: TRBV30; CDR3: CAHTGQGFEQYF
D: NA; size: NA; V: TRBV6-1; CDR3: CASSEAWRAFF
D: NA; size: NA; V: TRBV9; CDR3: CASSVDSAGPEQYF
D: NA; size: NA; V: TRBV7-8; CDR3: CASSLVGGASPNEAFF
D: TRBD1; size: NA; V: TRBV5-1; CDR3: CASSLLTTGATGNTIYF
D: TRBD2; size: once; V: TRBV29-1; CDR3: CSVSSKGLAGVGGYNEQFF
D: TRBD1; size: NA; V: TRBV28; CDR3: CASSAPGQNYGYTF
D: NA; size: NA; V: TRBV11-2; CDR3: CASRLSWNTGELFF
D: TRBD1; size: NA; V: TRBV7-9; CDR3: CASIFQGAADTQYF
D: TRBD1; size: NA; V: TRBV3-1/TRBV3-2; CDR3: CASSPPGGQNNSPLHF
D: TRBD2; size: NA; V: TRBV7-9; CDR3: CASSPGQRGGREQFF
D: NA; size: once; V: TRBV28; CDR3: CASSFRRGYGETQYF
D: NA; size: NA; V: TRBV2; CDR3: CASSEAFGGYTF
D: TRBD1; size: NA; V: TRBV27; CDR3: CASSSLGQGSYEQYF
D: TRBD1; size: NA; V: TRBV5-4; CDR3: CASSPTGGAYTGYTF
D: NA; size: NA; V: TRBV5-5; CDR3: CASSLVGRGTGNTIYF
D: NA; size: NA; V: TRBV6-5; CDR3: CASSTQDGGYEQYF
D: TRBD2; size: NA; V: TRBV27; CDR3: CASRGLASSSYNEQFF
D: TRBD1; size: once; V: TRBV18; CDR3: CASSATGGTYEQYF
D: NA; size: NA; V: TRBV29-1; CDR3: CSVEDRQDEKLFF